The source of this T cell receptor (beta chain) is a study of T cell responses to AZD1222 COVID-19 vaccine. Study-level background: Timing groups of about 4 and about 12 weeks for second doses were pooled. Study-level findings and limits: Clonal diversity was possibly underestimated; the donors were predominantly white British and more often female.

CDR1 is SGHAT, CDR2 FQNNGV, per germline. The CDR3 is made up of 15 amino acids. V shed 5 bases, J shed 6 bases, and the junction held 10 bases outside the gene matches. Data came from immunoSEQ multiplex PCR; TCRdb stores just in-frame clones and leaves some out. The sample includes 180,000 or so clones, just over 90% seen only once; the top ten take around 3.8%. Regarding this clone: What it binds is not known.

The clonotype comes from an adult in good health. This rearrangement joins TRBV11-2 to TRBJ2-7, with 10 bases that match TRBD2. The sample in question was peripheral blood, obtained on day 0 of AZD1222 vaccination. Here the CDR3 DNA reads TGTGCCAGCAGCCCGGTTAGCGGGAGGCTCGGCGAGCAGTACTTC. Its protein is CASSPVSGRLGEQYF.